Listed here are 22 T cell receptor beta chains from one sample, sequenced in a study of neurological immune-mediated disorders (dated by TCRdb to the late 2010s). Libraries came from 5' RACE. The sequencer listed for this sample is Illumina HiSeq 2500. TCRdb passed the public sequencing reads through fastp at Q25 and MiXCR, retaining productive beta sequences. Each entry merges the rows of one CDR3 protein and shows their most common DNA and genes. This sample lists about 41,000 distinct CDR3 sequences; roughly 15% were detected once. Roughly 3.6% of the sample lies in the top ten. Sequencing was carried out using CD4+ T cells from blood. The receptors shown here come from an older woman with HTLV-1-associated myelopathy (HAM/TSP).

This clonotype was recorded many times. V gene TRBV5-1 combines with J gene TRBJ1-2; no definite D call. With 0 bases removed from V and 8 bases from J, the gap between germline ends came to 11 bases. The CDR3 sequence is 13 residues long. The germline V gene has CDR1 SGHRS and CDR2 YFSETQ. For the CDR3, the DNA is TGCGCCAGCAGCTTGGCTTCTAGGAGGGGCTACACCTTC. Translating it yields CASSLASRRGYTF.

This clonotype was observed at least ten times. The rearrangement uses TRBV2 and TRBJ2-3, with 9 nucleotides matching TRBD2. Germline V gene sequence: CDR1 SNHLY, CDR2 FYNNEI. The ends lost 5 bases at V and 3 bases at J; junction bases unmatched: 9. The CDR3 is 16 residues long. The CDR3 loop is CASSRAGGQMTDTQYF. CDR3 DNA sequence: TGTGCCAGCAGTCGGGCGGGGGGGCAGATGACAGATACGCAGTATTTT.

The table lists this clonotype with many counts. V usage is TRBV12-3 or TRBV12-4 and J usage is TRBJ2-1; TRBD1 is a possible D gene (5 bases). The CDR3 is made up of 17 amino acids. The V end was cut by 2 bases, the J end by 3 bases, with 17 bases between. The CDR3 DNA reads as TGTGCCAGCAGTTTACCCCGGAGCGCAGGGAACTACAATGAGCAGTTCTTC. This gives the protein CASSLPRSAGNYNEQFF.

The genes are TRBV10-3 and TRBJ2-1, with D perhaps TRBD1 (5 bases). The germline gives CDR1 ENHRY, CDR2 SYGVKD. The V end was cut by 6 bases, the J end by 0 bases, with 9 bases between. The CDR3 runs 14 residues. CDR3 amino acids: CAIRQGNSYNEQFF. The CDR3 coding sequence is TGTGCCATCAGGCAGGGAAACTCCTACAATGAGCAGTTCTTC.

The chain couples TRBV7-6 to TRBJ2-3, with a weak D call TRBD2 (5 bases). The V gene lost 4 bases and the J gene lost 7 bases, with 24 bases spanning the gap. CDR1 is SGHVS, CDR2 FNYEAQ, per germline. The CDR3 is 17 residues long. CDR3 region: CASSSHAGAGFGYTQYF. The CDR3 DNA reads TGTGCCAGCAGCTCCCATGCTGGCGCGGGTTTCGGGTATACGCAGTATTTT. The entire variable domain, with the rest obtained from reference TRBV7-6 and TRBJ2-3, is as follows: GAGVSQSPRYKVTKRGQDVALRCDPISGHVSLYWYRQALGQGPEFLTYFNYEAQQDKSGLPNDRFSAERPEGSISTLTIQRTEQRDSAMYRCASSSHAGAGFGYTQYFGPGTRLTVL.

This clonotype has ten or more counts. The J gene is TRBJ2-7, the V gene TRBV5-1; TRBD2 agrees at 8 bases. CDR1 and CDR2 (germline): SGHRS, YFSETQ. The CDR3 extends over 14 amino acids. V lost 4 bases and J lost 6; bases outside the gene matches: 9. CDR3 nucleotides: TGCGCCAGCAGCCTTCCGGGAGCGGGGGTCGAGCAGTACTTC. This encodes CASSLPGAGVEQYF. Full variable domain (remainder filled in from reference TRBV5-1 and TRBJ2-7): KAGVTQTPRYLIKTRGQQVTLSCSPISGHRSVSWYQQTPGQGLQFLFEYFSETQRNKGNFPGRFSGRQFSNSRSEMNVSTLELGDSALYLCASSLPGAGVEQYFGPGTRLTVT.

This clonotype was detected ten times or more. V usage is TRBV10-3 and J usage is TRBJ2-3; TRBD1 is a possible D gene (7 bases). Trimming left V 2 bases short and J 0 bases short, with 12 bases between. Germline V gives CDR1 ENHRY, CDR2 SYGVKD. This CDR3 region has 16 residues. The CDR3 reads CAISEPTGTSTDTQYF. The CDR3 DNA is TGTGCCATCAGTGAGCCGACAGGGACTAGCACAGATACGCAGTATTTT.

By frequency in the sample, this clonotype is medium-sized. V and J are TRBV4-1 and TRBJ1-2; no clear D gene. The CDR3 contains 14 residues. Trimming shortened V by 5 bases and J by 4 bases, and 14 bases separated the two germline ends. Germline CDR1 MGHRA, CDR2 YSYEKL. DNA of the CDR3: TGCGCCAGCAGCTCCGGGCCGTGGGGCTATGGCTACACCTTC. Its protein is CASSSGPWGYGYTF.

This clonotype occurred many times. This chain connects TRBV20-1 to TRBJ2-7; D gene ambiguous. V was clipped by 3 bases and J by 0 bases, with 15 bases between them. Per germline, CDR1 DFQATT and CDR2 SNEGSKA (reference sequence). The CDR3 runs 15 residues. The CDR3 DNA reads TGCAGTGCTAGGCTTGGAGCGCCATCCTCCTACGAGCAGTACTTC. As protein: CSARLGAPSSYEQYF.

This clonotype was seen at least ten times. CDR3 DNA: TGTGCCAGCGGTACCGGGACAGAAAAGGTGAACACTGAAGCTTTCTTT. Translated, it gives CASGTGTEKVNTEAFF. The V call is TRBV7-8, the J call TRBJ1-1, with 7 bases fitting TRBD1. V gave up 8 bases and J gave up 0 bases; unmatched junction bases: 12. Germline V CDR1 and CDR2: SGHVS, FQNEAQ. The CDR3 sequence is 16 residues long. Full variable domain (missing parts from reference TRBV7-8 and TRBJ1-1): GAGVSQSPRYKVAKRGQDVALRCDPISGHVSLFWYQQALGQGPEFLTYFQNEAQLDKSGLPSDRFFAERPEGSVSTLKIQRTQQEDSAVYLCASGTGTEKVNTEAFFGQGTRLTVV.

In this sample, this clonotype turned up many times. J is TRBJ2-3 and V is TRBV10-1; D gene uncertain. The CDR3 length is 16 residues. Deletions cut 0 bases from V and 0 bases from J, with 10 bases between. Looked up from germline, CDR1 is WNHNN and CDR2 is SYGVQD (reference sequence). CDR3 region: CASSESIVGSTDTQYF. The CDR3, as DNA: TGCGCCAGCAGTGAGTCGATCGTCGGAAGCACAGATACGCAGTATTTT.

The chain links TRBV7-2 to TRBJ2-1; the D gene is possibly TRBD2 (6 bases). Trimming took off 3 bases at V and 1 base at J, with 19 bases between the two ends. Germline values: CDR1 SGHTA, CDR2 FQGNSA. The CDR3 consists of 18 residues. The CDR3 region has the DNA TGTGCCAGCAGCTTGGGAGGCGCGGGGATGAGGTCCTACAATGAGCAGTTCTTC. Translated, it gives CASSLGGAGMRSYNEQFF.

This clonotype was detected many times. The genes are TRBV12-3 or TRBV12-4 and TRBJ1-5; 11 positions agree with TRBD1. The ends lost 5 bases at V and 2 bases at J; junction bases unmatched: 2. The length of the CDR3 is 15 residues. CDR3 protein: CASSGTGGGNQPQHF. The CDR3 region has the DNA TGTGCCAGCAGTGGGACAGGGGGAGGCAATCAGCCCCAGCATTTT.

This clonotype showed up many times. The V gene is TRBV5-1, the J gene TRBJ2-5; D is unclear. The CDR3 totals 12 residues. Between the trimmed V and J ends, which lost 0 bases and 0 bases, there was a span of 0 bases. Per the germline V gene, CDR1 is SGHRS and CDR2 is YFSETQ. CDR3 nucleotides: TGCGCCAGCAGCTTGGACCAAGAGACCCAGTACTTC. Translated: CASSLDQETQYF.

This clonotype occurred many times. Written as DNA, the CDR3 is TGCAGTGCTATGAGCTGGACCAACAGCAAGAACACTGAAGCTTTCTTT. Translation gives CSAMSWTNSKNTEAFF. The chain carries TRBV20-1 and TRBJ1-1, with D unclear. The CDR3 covers 16 residues. Germline V gene sequence: CDR1 DFQATT, CDR2 SNEGSKA (reference sequence). Deletions cut 4 bases from V and 1 base from J, with 19 bases between.

This clonotype was detected ten times or more. This chain uses TRBV5-5 with TRBJ1-2, with a weak D call TRBD1 (6 bases). The V end was cut by 7 bases, the J end by 1 base, with 14 bases between. Looked up from germline, CDR1 is SGHKS and CDR2 is YYEKEE (reference sequence). The CDR3 is made up of 14 amino acids. CDR3 sequence (DNA): TGTGCCAGCGCCAAGGACAGCGGTAACTATGGCTACACCTTC. As protein: CASAKDSGNYGYTF.

This clonotype appeared many times. CDR3 DNA sequence: TGCGCCAGCAGCTTGGGACTCACCGGGGAGCTGTTTTTT. This encodes CASSLGLTGELFF. V and J are TRBV5-1 and TRBJ2-2, with D uncertain. Trimming cost V 0 bases and J 4 bases, with 4 bases left between them. Germline V gene data show CDR1 as SGHRS and CDR2 as YFSETQ. There are 13 residues in the CDR3.

At least ten counts were recorded for this clonotype. The chain recombines TRBV30 with TRBJ2-1; D gene unclear. Germline V gene lookup returns CDR1 GTSNPN and CDR2 SVGIG (reference sequence). The CDR3 has 13 amino acids. V shed 2 bases and J shed 5 bases, with 10 bases lying between them. The chain's CDR3 is CAWSNGPNNEQFF. CDR3 DNA sequence: TGTGCCTGGAGTAACGGGCCCAACAATGAGCAGTTCTTC.

This clonotype was found many times. This chain links TRBV12-3 or TRBV12-4 with TRBJ2-2; no clear D gene. V lost 2 bases, J lost 5 bases, and 9 bases lay in between. This CDR3 is built from 14 residues. DNA for the CDR3: TGTGCCAGCAGTTTACGGCTAGAGACCGGGGAGCTGTTTTTT. As protein: CASSLRLETGELFF.

Many counts were recorded for this clonotype. The chain employs TRBV11-2 and TRBJ2-5; D is unresolved. Germline-derived CDR1 and CDR2 are SGHAT and FQNNGV. Trimming removed 1 base at V and 6 bases at J, with 12 bases between. The CDR3 loop spans 14 amino acids. CDR3 in amino acids: CASSLAPELKTQYF. DNA for the CDR3: TGTGCCAGCAGCTTAGCCCCAGAATTAAAGACCCAGTACTTC. The variable domain in full, with the rest retrieved from reference TRBV11-2 and TRBJ2-5, is EAGVAQSPRYKIIEKRQSVAFWCNPISGHATLYWYQQILGQGPKLLIQFQNNGVVDDSQLPKDRFSAERLKGVDSTLKIQPAKLEDSAVYLCASSLAPELKTQYFGPGTRLLVL.

Many counts were recorded for this clonotype. The chain recombines TRBV12-5 with TRBJ1-5, with 7 bases that match TRBD1. Looked up from germline, CDR1 is LGHNT and CDR2 is FRNRAP. With 0 bases clipped from V and 9 bases from J, the junction kept 11 bases outside the gene matches. The CDR3 covers 16 residues. DNA for the CDR3: TGTGCTAGTGGTTTGGTACTTGGACAGGCTCACGGGCCCCAGCATTTT. It codes for CASGLVLGQAHGPQHF.

This clonotype has at least ten counts. The V call is TRBV5-1, the J call TRBJ2-1; tentatively, D is TRBD2 (5 bases). V dropped 3 bases and J dropped 1 base, with 8 bases sitting between them. This CDR3 is 14 amino acids long. Germline V lookup: CDR1 SGHRS, CDR2 YFSETQ. The CDR3 protein is CASSYPGSYNEQFF. In nucleotides, the CDR3 is TGCGCCAGCAGCTACCCGGGGTCCTACAATGAGCAGTTCTTC.